This T cell receptor beta chain is from a study of blood T cells in healthy people across ages (dated by TCRdb to between 2014 and 2016). Study-wide context: In model experiments, template switching captured about one uniquely barcoded TCR beta cDNA molecule for every two T cells. The donors were divided into four age groups: young (average around 15 years), middle-aged (around 41), aged (under 70) and long-lived (about 90). Two additional independent replicas of 1 million unique cDNA reads from the same blood draw were analyzed for two donors (one aged 18 to 30 and one aged 80 or older). To track age-related changes in TCR beta repertoire diversity, the study relied on deep sequencing normalized with unique cDNA molecular identifiers. To avoid experimental bias, donors of different ages were spread randomly across the sequencing lanes.

Comments on this clonotype: The antigen it binds to is not known. Qualities for individual bases were not recorded, and no much larger clone is one base off.

From the germline V gene (reference sequence), CDR1 is MNHNY and CDR2 is SVGAGI. The CDR3 has 14 amino acids, counting the end cysteine and phenylalanine. Here the CDR3 DNA is all that survives: 42 bases in frame from base 1. The V end loses 4 bases and the J end loses 7 bases, and a stretch of 14 bases separates them. The receptor library was made with 5' RACE. Sequencing was performed on an Illumina HiSeq 2500. A second PCR of roughly 7 to 11 cycles was performed with a sample-barcoded 5' primer and a J-beta primer mix. A template-switch 5' adaptor carrying 12 random nucleotides introduced a unique molecular identifier onto each TCR beta cDNA molecule. Each sample yielded at least 2.5 million CDR3-containing paired-end reads. First-strand cDNA was synthesized from all RNA with the Mint cDNA synthesis kit, primed by a TRBC-specific oligonucleotide. Following uracil-DNA glycosylase treatment, a first 18-cycle PCR with universal primers M1SS and BC2_uni_R was performed on all cDNA. The study's processing was this. Each sample was normalized by randomly selecting 1 million high-quality reads, each carrying a distinct molecular identifier. Reads sharing molecular identifiers were discarded rather than binned into consensus sequences. MiTCR, set to a Q25 quality threshold and the strictest error-elimination algorithm, was used for CDR3 identification, clonotype clustering and error correction. A nonparametric unseen species model using Euler transformation provided a lower-bound estimate of total TCR beta diversity. TCRdb handled the public reads itself, with Q25 trimming in fastp and clone calling in MiXCR, and kept productive beta chains. Every CDR3 protein is listed once, alongside the most common genes and DNA of its rows. TCRdb's processing, not the authors' own work, is the source of the V and J calls. The sample contains about 940,000 distinct CDR3 sequences, around 49% of them found a single time. The ten largest clones take up 10% to 15% of the sample.

Findings and caveats that apply to the study as a whole: Total diversity estimates from one million sequenced T cells were considered lower bounds and underestimates. Bulk unsorted PBMC profiling prevented conclusive comparison of naive and antigen-experienced compartments. Donor CMV infection status was unknown, potentially confounding age-related changes in expanded clonotypes. As age increased, observed TCR beta diversity per million T cells dropped in a roughly linear way, and a significant reduction was already evident by age about 40. Observed TCR beta diversity correlated strongly with the percentage of naive T cells measured by flow cytometry. Compared with the aged group, the long-lived group had more naive CD4+ T cells, fewer expanded clones and increased TCR diversity, a pattern suggesting age selection.

The donors were roughly 39 Caucasian individuals from Russia, aged 6 to 90 years, who were systemically healthy. Each donor gave about 9.7 milliliters of peripheral blood, drawn into EDTA-treated Vacutainer tubes. Ficoll-Paque density-gradient centrifugation was used to isolate PBMCs, with at least 7 million obtained per sample. Total RNA was extracted from PBMCs with Trizol reagent, with at least 6 micrograms obtained per sample. The percentages of naive CD45RAhigh/CD27high T cells were determined by flow cytometry on a PBMC aliquot from every donor. This chain is built from TRBV6-6 and TRBJ2-1; the D gene is not confidently resolved. The origin of this receptor is a man in his thirties or forties in good health. The sample taken for sequencing was blood. CDR3 reads: CASSWHGPGNEQFF. The DNA sequence is TGTGCCAGCAGTTGGCATGGCCCCGGGAATGAGCAGTTCTTC.